This passage covers 20 T cell receptor beta chains from one sample sequenced in a study of immune evolution from preneoplasia to lung adenocarcinoma (dated by TCRdb to the early 2020s). Library prep was done by the immunoSEQ multiplex PCR assay. TCRdb took over this immuneACCESS table, retaining in-frame rearrangements with V and J assigned. Such tables are incomplete; in checked studies, under half of the missing clones stem from an unresolved V gene, and the remainder is unexplained. This sample lists about 41,000 clones; around 85% were detected once. The ten largest account for around 5.1% of the sample. Sequences were obtained from FFPE invasive lung adenocarcinoma tissue. The sample's cell subset or site, from its label and the paper: frankly invasive lung adenocarcinoma (ADC). The receptors stem from a person aged 55 to 75 with lung adenocarcinoma.

In nucleotides, the CDR3 is TGTGCCAGCAGCTTAGCGACGCATTACTCCTACGAGCAGTACTTC. Translated, it gives CASSLATHYSYEQYF. The rearrangement links TRBV7-2 to TRBJ2-7; unclear D gene. Trimming took off 0 bases at V and 0 bases at J, with 9 bases between the two ends. CDR1 is SGHTA and CDR2 is FQGNSA in the germline V gene. This CDR3 is built from 15 residues. Combining the CDR3 with reference TRBV7-2 and TRBJ2-7 gives the whole variable domain GAGVSQSPSNKVTEKGKDVELRCDPISGHTALYWYRQSLGQGLEFLIYFQGNSAPDKSGLPSDRFSAERTGGSVSTLTIQRTQQEDSAVYLCASSLATHYSYEQYFGPGTRLTVT.

The J gene is TRBJ1-4, the V gene TRBV9; tentatively, D is TRBD1 (6 bases). Germline V CDR1 and CDR2: SGDLS, YYNGEE. Deletions cut 3 bases from V and 4 bases from J, with 10 bases between. The CDR3 spans 14 residues. The CDR3 DNA sequence: TGTGCCAGCAGCGCCGGACAGAATAATGAAAAACTGTTTTTT. It is translated as CASSAGQNNEKLFF.

The chain is built from TRBV6-6 and TRBJ2-5, with TRBD1 matching over 9 bases. Germline V gives CDR1 MNHNY, CDR2 SVGAGI (reference sequence). This CDR3 has 14 amino acids. The trim removed 6 bases at V and 5 bases at J, leaving 7 bases unmatched. The CDR3 bases are TGTGCCAGCAGGCGACAGGGGGGGTTGGAGACCCAGTACTTC. This translates into CASRRQGGLETQYF.

The rearrangement uses TRBV5-4 and TRBJ2-6; possible D gene TRBD1, 6 bases. The CDR3 is 15 residues long. Between the trimmed V and J ends, which lost 4 bases and 1 base, there was a span of 9 bases. Germline values: CDR1 SGHNT, CDR2 YYREEE (reference sequence). CDR3 DNA sequence: TGTGCCAGCAGCACAGGGTGGTCTGGGGCCAACGTCCTGACTTTC. Its protein product is CASSTGWSGANVLTF. Using reference TRBV5-4 and TRBJ2-6 for the parts outside the CDR3, the full variable domain is ETGVTQSPTHLIKTRGQQVTLRCSSQSGHNTVSWYQQALGQGPQFIFQYYREEENGRGNFPPRFSGLQFPNYSSELNVNALELDDSALYLCASSTGWSGANVLTFGAGSRLTVL.

The V and J genes are TRBV28 and TRBJ2-3, with 7 bases fitting TRBD2. Germline values: CDR1 MDHEN, CDR2 SYDVKM. V was clipped by 4 bases and J by 5 bases; unmatched bases: 24. This CDR3 contains 20 residues. DNA for the CDR3: TGTGCCAGCAGTTCCCCTCTGAGGCGGGAGCCCGCTAACGAACGAGATACGCAGTATTTT. Its translation: CASSSPLRREPANERDTQYF.

This chain uses TRBV7-2 with TRBJ2-7; 11 nucleotides align to TRBD1. Germline-derived CDR1 and CDR2 are SGHTA and FQGNSA. The junction had 6 bases not matched to a gene; V was cut back by 5 bases and J by 6 bases. This CDR3 has 14 residues. In nucleotides, the CDR3 is TGTGCCAGCAGCACCGGACAGGGGGCCTTCGAGCAGTACTTC. Its translation is CASSTGQGAFEQYF.

The V and J genes are TRBV6-1 and TRBJ1-1; a possible D gene is TRBD1 (5 bases). CDR1 and CDR2 (germline): MNHNS, SASEGT. The V end was cut by 5 bases, the J end by 10 bases, with 20 bases between. The CDR3 sequence is 14 residues long. CDR3 residues: CASSRSVGGVGAFF. The CDR3 DNA follows: TGTGCCAGCAGTAGATCGGTGGGAGGGGTGGGAGCTTTCTTT.

This clone was detected only once. The chain carries TRBV5-4 and TRBJ1-2, with TRBD1 matching 12 bases. Trimming cost V 0 bases and J 7 bases; bases outside gene matches: 7. From germline, CDR1 is SGHNT and CDR2 YYREEE (reference sequence). This CDR3 contains 16 residues. The CDR3 spells CASSLDGTGGAGGYTF. CDR3 in DNA: TGTGCCAGCAGCTTGGACGGGACAGGGGGCGCGGGTGGCTACACCTTC.

The gene calls are TRBV28 and TRBJ2-7, with 8 bases that match TRBD1. Per the germline V gene, CDR1 is MDHEN and CDR2 is SYDVKM. The CDR3 has 15 amino acids. The junction had 8 bases not matched to a gene; V was cut back by 5 bases and J by 2 bases. DNA for the CDR3: TGTGCCAGCAGTCTATACAGGGGGGCGGCCTACGAGCAGTACTTC. Translated, it gives CASSLYRGAAYEQYF.

This clone appeared a few times. The chain employs TRBV7-2 and TRBJ1-2, with D unclear. V lost 5 bases, J lost 5 bases, and 21 bases lay in between. This CDR3 comprises 16 residues. Germline V gene lookup returns CDR1 SGHTA and CDR2 FQGNSA. CDR3 protein: CASSPTGSFKKYGYTF. DNA for the CDR3: TGTGCCAGCAGCCCTACGGGGTCCTTTAAGAAGTATGGCTACACCTTC.

V is TRBV19 and J is TRBJ2-7; TRBD1 matches at 9 bases. With V trimmed by 4 bases and J by 5 bases, 3 bases remained unmatched. The CDR3 is made up of 13 amino acids. The germline gives CDR1 LNHDA, CDR2 SQIVND (reference sequence). CDR3 in amino acids: CASSRGQGNEQYF. The DNA of the CDR3 is TGTGCCAGTAGTAGAGGACAGGGGAACGAGCAGTACTTC. Full variable domain (missing parts from reference TRBV19 and TRBJ2-7): DGGITQSPKYLFRKEGQNVTLSCEQNLNHDAMYWYRQDPGQGLRLIYYSQIVNDFQKGDIAEGYSVSREKKESFPLTVTSAQKNPTAFYLCASSRGQGNEQYFGPGTRLTVT.

This clone has just a few counts. The chain recombines TRBV27 with TRBJ1-1; TRBD1 agrees at 9 bases. The trim removed 2 bases at V and 1 base at J, leaving 2 bases unmatched. Germline V gives CDR1 MNHEY, CDR2 SMNVEV (reference sequence). The length of the CDR3 is 15 residues. The CDR3 here is CASSLRQGGNTEAFF. In nucleotides, the CDR3 is TGTGCCAGCAGTTTAAGACAGGGGGGGAACACTGAAGCTTTCTTT.

This clone appeared a few times. This chain uses TRBV2 with TRBJ1-1; D gene unclear. The CDR3 is 13 amino acids. Between the trimmed V and J ends, which lost 4 bases and 1 base, there was a span of 7 bases. The V gene's germline CDR1 is SNHLY and CDR2 FYNNEI. In nucleotides, the CDR3 is TGTGCCAGCAGTGCTGATTCGAACACTGAAGCTTTCTTT. It specifies CASSADSNTEAFF.

This clone appeared a few times. The rearrangement joins TRBV6-5 to TRBJ2-7, with D possibly matching TRBD2 (6 bases). Trimming left V 7 bases short and J 4 bases short, with 20 bases between. The V gene's germline CDR1 is MNHEY and CDR2 SVGAGI. The CDR3 length is 15 residues. The CDR3 here is CASTTSFGGRYEQYF. CDR3 DNA: TGTGCCAGCACCACCTCATTCGGGGGTAGGTACGAGCAGTACTTC.

This chain joins TRBV15 and TRBJ2-7, with TRBD1 identical over 7 bases. Germline loops: CDR1 LNHNV, CDR2 YYDKDF (reference sequence). There are 14 residues in the CDR3. The ends lost 5 bases at V and 3 bases at J; junction bases unmatched: 7. CDR3 amino acids: CATSSRTGSYEQYF. The CDR3 DNA reads TGTGCCACCAGCTCTCGGACAGGAAGCTACGAGCAGTACTTC.

The chain recombines TRBV7-2 with TRBJ1-1; 7 nucleotides match TRBD1. The CDR3 is 15 amino acids. V dropped 2 bases and J dropped 3; count of bases not matched to a gene: 6. Germline loops: CDR1 SGHTA, CDR2 FQGNSA. CDR3 in amino acids: CASSLRTGGHTEAFF. Here the CDR3 DNA reads TGTGCCAGCAGCTTAAGGACAGGAGGGCACACTGAAGCTTTCTTT.

This clone came up once. J is TRBJ2-7 and V is TRBV19; the D is unclear. With 10 bases removed from V and 2 bases from J, the gap between germline ends came to 18 bases. This CDR3 contains 14 residues. Germline V gives CDR1 LNHDA, CDR2 SQIVND (reference sequence). This CDR3 is CATKRIASTYEQYF. CDR3 sequence (DNA): TGTGCCACCAAAAGGATAGCCTCTACCTACGAGCAGTACTTC.

The V gene is TRBV18, the J gene TRBJ2-7; possibly TRBD1 for D (5 bases). The CDR3 sequence is 14 residues long. The germline gives CDR1 KGHSH, CDR2 LQKENI. The V end lost 6 bases, the J end lost 6 bases, and 18 bases lay between the germline ends. CDR3: CASSRGTQGGEQYF. In DNA, the CDR3 is TGTGCCAGCTCGCGCGGAACGCAGGGCGGCGAGCAGTACTTC. The full variable domain, completed using reference TRBV18 and TRBJ2-7, is NAGVMQNPRHLVRRRGQEARLRCSPMKGHSHVYWYRQLPEEGLKFMVYLQKENIIDESGMPKERFSAEFPKEGPSILRIQQVVRGDSAAYFCASSRGTQGGEQYFGPGTRLTVT.

The chain links TRBV9 to TRBJ2-2; 11 bases map to TRBD2. The CDR3 length is 16 residues. The J segment lost 7 bases and the V segment lost 3 bases, leaving 8 bases of the junction unmatched. From germline, CDR1 is SGDLS and CDR2 YYNGEE. The CDR3 DNA follows: TGTGCCAGCAGCGAGACTAGCGGGACTGTAAGCGGGGAGCTGTTTTTT. The encoded protein is CASSETSGTVSGELFF.

V is TRBV11-2 and J is TRBJ1-2, with D uncertain. The CDR3 runs 13 residues. CDR1 and CDR2 from the germline V gene are SGHAT and FQNNGV. Trimming shortened V by 5 bases and J by 8 bases, and 15 bases separated the two germline ends. Here the CDR3 reads CASSTDASSGYTF. The CDR3 nucleotides are TGTGCCAGCAGCACTGACGCCTCTTCCGGCTACACCTTC.